These 25 T cell receptor beta chains were all obtained from the same sample, sequenced in a study of blood T cell repertoires in COVID-19. The table came from immunoSEQ multiplex PCR; TCRdb's copy has only in-frame clones and leaves some out. Of a few hundred thousand clones detected, over 75% appear once; the ten largest clones hold 1.9%. The sample comprised peripheral blood. Every receptor here comes from a young man who had recovered from COVID-19.

The chain couples TRBV6-1 to TRBJ1-2, with D possibly TRBD1 on 6 matching bases. CDR1 and CDR2 from the germline V gene are MNHNS and SASEGT. V was pared by 3 bases and J by 4 bases, with 12 bases between. CDR3 length: 14 residues. CDR3 sequence reads: CASSDGGGPYGYTF. CDR3 DNA: TGTGCCAGCAGTGATGGCGGGGGCCCCTATGGCTACACCTTC.

V and J are TRBV5-5 and TRBJ2-5; 7 bases agree with TRBD1. After removal of 2 bases from V and 4 bases from J, the junction contained 8 bases not matched to a gene. CDR1 and CDR2 (germline): SGHKS, YYEKEE (reference sequence). The CDR3 is 15 amino acids. For the CDR3, the DNA is TGTGCCAGCAGCTTTACGGCAGGGGACAGAGAGACCCAGTACTTC. Translating it yields CASSFTAGDRETQYF.

The chain couples TRBV6-5 to TRBJ1-4, with D unresolved. The CDR3 contains 14 residues. The V and J ends lost 6 bases and 4 bases respectively, with 12 bases between them. From germline, CDR1 is MNHEY and CDR2 SVGAGI. The CDR3 nucleotides are TGTGCCAGCAGCCCCCGTCTCCTTAATGAAAAACTGTTTTTT. Protein product: CASSPRLLNEKLFF.

This CDR3 reads CASLDRGDEKLFF. In nucleotides, the CDR3 is TGTGCCAGCTTAGACAGGGGCGACGAAAAACTGTTTTTT. The chain links TRBV2 to TRBJ1-4, with 8 positions matching TRBD1. The V segment lost 8 bases and the J segment 8 bases; nucleotides outside the gene matches: 7. CDR1 and CDR2 (germline): SNHLY, FYNNEI. CDR3 length equals 13 residues.

V and J are TRBV9 and TRBJ1-2; D is undetermined. The CDR3 contains 12 residues. V gave up 5 bases and J gave up 1 base, with 6 bases separating them. Germline CDR1 and CDR2: SGDLS and YYNGEE. The CDR3 sequence is CASRQLNYGYTF. The CDR3 DNA reads TGTGCCAGCAGGCAACTTAACTATGGCTACACCTTC.

A single count supports this clone. The J gene is TRBJ1-2, the V gene TRBV10-3, with D maybe TRBD1 (6 bases). V lost 3 bases and J 7 bases, leaving 9 bases between the germline ends. The germline V gene encodes CDR1 ENHRY and CDR2 SYGVKD. This CDR3 contains 12 residues. The CDR3 loop is CAISEQGPGYTF. In nucleotides, the CDR3 is TGTGCCATCAGTGAACAGGGCCCTGGCTACACCTTC.

The chain couples TRBV5-6 to TRBJ1-2, with 9 bases identical to TRBD1. The CDR3 sequence is 13 residues long. CDR1 is SGHDT and CDR2 is YYEEEE in the germline V gene. The junction had 5 bases not matched to a gene; V was cut back by 6 bases and J by 5 bases. The CDR3 sequence is CASTRTGDYGYTF. The CDR3 DNA is TGTGCCAGCACCCGGACAGGGGATTATGGCTACACCTTC.

The V and J genes are TRBV11-3 and TRBJ2-1; tentatively, D is TRBD2 (6 bases). Germline CDR1 reads SGHNT; CDR2 reads YENEEA. V was clipped by 4 bases and J by 10 bases, with 14 bases between them. This CDR3 contains 13 residues. The CDR3 here is CASSSGGEWEQFF. The CDR3 nucleotides are TGTGCCAGCAGCTCCGGAGGGGAGTGGGAGCAGTTCTTC.

The chain uses TRBV29-1 and TRBJ2-1; D is possibly TRBD1 (6 bases). CDR3 length: 12 amino acids. Germline CDR1 reads SQVTM; CDR2 reads ANQGSEA. The V and J ends lost 6 bases and 8 bases respectively, with 14 bases between them. CDR3 protein: CSVQGLVDEQFF. The CDR3 nucleotides are TGCAGCGTACAGGGTCTTGTTGATGAGCAGTTCTTC.

The chain uses TRBV19 and TRBJ2-3, with 9 nucleotides matching TRBD2. The V and J ends lost 8 bases and 3 bases, in that order; junction bases with no gene match: 6. Germline V gene lookup returns CDR1 LNHDA and CDR2 SQIVND (reference sequence). This CDR3 comprises 14 residues. The CDR3 loop is CASRSGGGTDTQYF. As DNA, the CDR3 is TGTGCCAGTCGTAGCGGGGGCGGGACAGATACGCAGTATTTT.

V and J are TRBV6-1 and TRBJ1-1, with D unresolved. This CDR3 spans 14 amino acids. Germline loops: CDR1 MNHNS, CDR2 SASEGT. Deletions cut 3 bases from V and 3 bases from J, with 11 bases between. CDR3 coding DNA: TGTGCCAGCAGTGATAGGGAGGGTGACACTGAAGCTTTCTTT. Translation: CASSDREGDTEAFF.

A few counts support this clone. V usage is TRBV7-8 and J usage is TRBJ1-5; unclear D gene. Per germline, CDR1 SGHVS and CDR2 FQNEAQ. The length of the CDR3 is 12 residues. V lost 7 bases and J 2 bases, leaving 6 bases between the germline ends. The CDR3 here is CASTPGNQPQHF. The CDR3 DNA is TGTGCCAGCACCCCTGGCAATCAGCCCCAGCATTTT.

This clone appeared once. This chain connects TRBV10-3 to TRBJ2-5; D is unclear. Germline CDR1 ENHRY, CDR2 SYGVKD. V lost 3 bases and J lost 4, with 9 bases in between. The CDR3 is 13 amino acids. The CDR3 reads CAISESSAETQYF. CDR3 bases: TGTGCCATCAGTGAATCTAGTGCAGAGACCCAGTACTTC.

This chain joins TRBV4-1 and TRBJ2-2; no reliable D call. Germline CDR1 MGHRA, CDR2 YSYEKL. The CDR3 length is 13 residues. V lost 0 bases and J 5 bases, leaving 4 bases between the germline ends. CDR3 nucleotides: TGCGCCAGCAGCCAAGATCCGACCGGGGAGCTGTTTTTT. Its protein product is CASSQDPTGELFF.

The V call is TRBV29-1, the J call TRBJ1-5; D remains unclear. Trimming cost V 7 bases and J 2 bases, with 15 bases left between them. The germline V gene encodes CDR1 SQVTM and CDR2 ANQGSEA. CDR3 length: 14 residues. Written as DNA, the CDR3 is TGCAGCGCTGCCTTTGGGCAAGGCAATCAGCCCCAGCATTTT. As protein: CSAAFGQGNQPQHF.

A few counts support this clone. The chain combines TRBV15 with TRBJ2-5; D possibly corresponds to TRBD2 (7 bases). V was pared by 3 bases and J by 4 bases, with 21 bases between. Germline V gene data show CDR1 as LNHNV and CDR2 as YYDKDF (reference sequence). The CDR3 covers 17 residues. The CDR3 DNA reads as TGTGCCACCAGCAGGGAAAGCGGGACACAAAAGGGAGAGACCCAGTACTTC. Translating gives CATSRESGTQKGETQYF.

This rearrangement joins TRBV19 to TRBJ2-2; 8 positions match TRBD1. The CDR3 has 15 amino acids. Germline V gene data show CDR1 as LNHDA and CDR2 as SQIVND (reference sequence). V shed 6 bases, J shed 3 bases, and the junction held 6 bases outside the gene matches. The CDR3 coding sequence is TGTGCCAGTAGCGTCCAGGGGGCGTACACCGGGGAGCTGTTTTTT. This translates into CASSVQGAYTGELFF.

This chain uses TRBV5-1 with TRBJ2-3, with TRBD2 matching 10 bases. The germline V gene has CDR1 SGHRS and CDR2 YFSETQ. Trimming at V came to 0 bases and at J to 1 base, leaving 5 bases not matched to a gene. This CDR3 contains 17 residues. The CDR3 DNA reads as TGCGCCAGCAGCTTGGAAGTGCTAGCGGGGGGCACAGATACGCAGTATTTT. Its translation: CASSLEVLAGGTDTQYF. Filled out from reference TRBV5-1 and TRBJ2-3, the complete variable domain reads KAGVTQTPRYLIKTRGQQVTLSCSPISGHRSVSWYQQTPGQGLQFLFEYFSETQRNKGNFPGRFSGRQFSNSRSEMNVSTLELGDSALYLCASSLEVLAGGTDTQYFGPGTRLTVL.

The chain carries TRBV10-3 and TRBJ2-1; weak D call: TRBD1 (6 bases). The V gene's germline CDR1 is ENHRY and CDR2 SYGVKD. The V end was cut by 2 bases, the J end by 6 bases, with 20 bases between. The CDR3 consists of 17 residues. The DNA for the CDR3 is TGTGCCATCAGTGAGGACAGGTTAAGACAGCGGCGCAATGAGCAGTTCTTC. Translating it yields CAISEDRLRQRRNEQFF.

The chain joins TRBV10-3 to TRBJ2-5, with 11 bases lining up with TRBD1. Per germline, CDR1 ENHRY and CDR2 SYGVKD. V was clipped by 3 bases and J by 4 bases; unmatched bases: 7. The CDR3 runs 16 residues. The CDR3 region is CAISDSGTGGTETQYF. CDR3 DNA sequence: TGTGCCATCAGTGATTCCGGGACAGGGGGGACAGAGACCCAGTACTTC.

The chain couples TRBV28 to TRBJ2-1; 8 bases fit TRBD2. V was clipped by 3 bases and J by 4 bases; unmatched bases: 5. Germline CDR1 MDHEN, CDR2 SYDVKM. This CDR3 has 15 residues. The CDR3 is CASSLSASGYNEQFF. The CDR3 DNA reads TGTGCCAGCAGTTTGTCTGCTAGCGGGTACAATGAGCAGTTCTTC.

The count of this clone is one. The V gene is TRBV2, the J gene TRBJ1-6, with a tentative D call TRBD1 (6 bases). The germline gives CDR1 SNHLY, CDR2 FYNNEI. Trimming pared 8 bases from V and 19 bases from J, leaving 18 bases between. This CDR3 comprises 11 residues. The CDR3 here is CASGWDTEFHF. For the CDR3, the DNA is TGTGCCAGCGGATGGGACACCGAGTTTCACTTT. The full variable domain, its missing parts supplied by reference TRBV2 and TRBJ1-6, is EPEVTQTPSHQVTQMGQEVILRCVPISNHLYFYWYRQILGQKVEFLVSFYNNEISEKSEIFDDQFSVERPDGSNFTLKIRSTKLEDSAMYFCASGWDTEFHFGNGTRLTVT.

The V gene is TRBV29-1, the J gene TRBJ1-2, with TRBD1 identical over 7 bases. Per the germline V gene, CDR1 is SQVTM and CDR2 is ANQGSEA. J gave up 2 bases and V 5 bases, and 5 bases lay outside the gene matches. The CDR3 is made up of 13 amino acids. CDR3 sequence reads: CSVSKGANYGYTF. CDR3 sequence (DNA): TGCAGCGTTTCTAAGGGGGCCAACTATGGCTACACCTTC.

The J gene is TRBJ2-3, the V gene TRBV25-1; D is perhaps TRBD2 (6 bases). Trimming pared 3 bases from V and 2 bases from J, leaving 15 bases between. Germline CDR1 reads MGHDK; CDR2 reads SYGVNS. This CDR3 has 16 amino acids. The CDR3 reads CASSDPSLAPTDTQYF. The CDR3 coding sequence is TGTGCCAGCAGTGATCCTTCACTAGCCCCCACAGATACGCAGTATTTT.

V gene TRBV5-4 combines with J gene TRBJ2-7; the D is unclear. Germline V gives CDR1 SGHNT, CDR2 YYREEE (reference sequence). CDR3 length: 15 amino acids. Trimming shortened V by 5 bases and J by 1 base, and 16 bases separated the two germline ends. The CDR3 sequence: CASSPDLQSSYEQYF. In nucleotides, the CDR3 is TGTGCCAGCAGTCCTGACTTACAAAGTTCCTACGAGCAGTACTTC.